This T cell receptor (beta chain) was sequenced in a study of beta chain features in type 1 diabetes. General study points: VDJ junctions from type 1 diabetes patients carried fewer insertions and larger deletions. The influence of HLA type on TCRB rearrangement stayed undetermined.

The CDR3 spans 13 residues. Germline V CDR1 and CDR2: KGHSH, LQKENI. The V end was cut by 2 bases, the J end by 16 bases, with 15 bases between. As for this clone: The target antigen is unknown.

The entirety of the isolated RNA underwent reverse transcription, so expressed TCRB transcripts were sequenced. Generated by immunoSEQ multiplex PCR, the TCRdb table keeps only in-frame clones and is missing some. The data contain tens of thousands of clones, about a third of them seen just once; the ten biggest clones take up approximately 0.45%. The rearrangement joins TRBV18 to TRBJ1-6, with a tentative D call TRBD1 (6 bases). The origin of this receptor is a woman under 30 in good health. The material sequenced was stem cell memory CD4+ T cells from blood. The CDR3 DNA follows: TGTGCCAGCTCACCAGACAGGTCGAGGATTCTCCACTTT. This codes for CASSPDRSRILHF.